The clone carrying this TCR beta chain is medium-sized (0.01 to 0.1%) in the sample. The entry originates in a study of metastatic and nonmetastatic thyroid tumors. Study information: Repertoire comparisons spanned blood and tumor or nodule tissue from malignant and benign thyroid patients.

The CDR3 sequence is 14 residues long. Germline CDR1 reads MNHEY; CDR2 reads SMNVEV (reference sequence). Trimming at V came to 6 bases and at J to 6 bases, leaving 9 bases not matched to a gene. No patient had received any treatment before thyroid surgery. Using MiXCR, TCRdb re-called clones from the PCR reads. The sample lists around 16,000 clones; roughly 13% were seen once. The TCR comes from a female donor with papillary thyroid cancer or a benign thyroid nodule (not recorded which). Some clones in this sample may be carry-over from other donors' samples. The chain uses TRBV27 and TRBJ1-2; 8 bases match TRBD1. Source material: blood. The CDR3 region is CASSRAQGADGYTF. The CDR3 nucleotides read TGTGCCAGCAGCCGTGCCCAGGGGGCAGATGGCTACACCTTC.